This entry concerns a single T cell receptor (beta chain). Its antigen is not identified. Clones were sequenced by immunoSEQ multiplex PCR, and TCRdb holds only the in-frame ones, with some missing. The repertoire has 210,000 or so clones, about 93% of them found once; the top ten carry around 1%. The sample belongs to a study of T cell responses to AZD1222 COVID-19 vaccine. General observations from the study: The repertoires were collected only after the peak T cell response. Along spike, vaccine-associated CD4 TCRs were found throughout, with dominance at 160-218 and 743-854. Females outnumbered males among donors, who were mostly white British; clonal diversity was possibly underestimated. Spike-specific TCRs gained breadth and depth after people received two AZD1222 doses.

V was pared by 1 base and J by 5 bases, with 6 bases between. The CDR3 spans 13 residues. Germline V gene lookup returns CDR1 SGHTA and CDR2 FQGNSA. This sequence joins TRBV7-2 and TRBJ1-5; weak D call: TRBD1 (5 bases). This receptor was identified in an adult in good health. Sequenced material: peripheral blood, taken on day 0 of MenACWY control vaccination. The CDR3: CASSLGGDQPQHF. CDR3 sequence (DNA): TGTGCCAGCAGCTTAGGGGGGGATCAGCCCCAGCATTTT.